What follows are 28 T cell receptor beta chains derived from one specimen sequenced in a study of graft-versus-host responses after intestinal transplantation. These receptors' antigens are unknown. The protocol was immunoSEQ multiplex PCR, while the TCRdb copy is restricted to in-frame clones and leaves out a portion. The table lists 84,000 or so clones, approximately 92% of them singletons, with about 1.1% in the top ten. The input for sequencing was unstimulated CD8+ T cells sorted from spleen or lymph node cells, taken before transplant. The receptor set was obtained from a human donor who was the organ donor for an intestinal transplant.

CDR3 sequence reads: CASSLTPSSYEQYF. CDR3 bases: TGTGCCAGCAGCTTAACGCCTAGCTCCTACGAGCAGTACTTC. The chain joins TRBV11-2 to TRBJ2-7; D is unclear. Germline V CDR1 and CDR2: SGHAT, FQNNGV. The CDR3 has 14 amino acids. The V end was cut by 2 bases, the J end by 0 bases, with 8 bases between.

With regard to this clone: The junction differs from germline at one of its ends, possibly a read error. J is TRBJ2-1 and V is TRBV29-1, with D maybe TRBD2 (6 bases). Germline V lookup: CDR1 SQVTM, CDR2 ANQGSEA. The CDR3 runs to 14 residues. CDR3 in amino acids: CSVEGGRFHNGQFF. CDR3 coding DNA: TGCAGCGTTGAAGGTGGGAGGTTCCACAATGGGCAGTTCTTC.

The genes are TRBV29-1 and TRBJ2-3; 8 nucleotides agree with TRBD2. This CDR3 has 15 amino acids. Germline-derived CDR1 and CDR2 are SQVTM and ANQGSEA. J was trimmed by 2 bases and V by 4 bases; bases with no gene match: 8. DNA for the CDR3: TGCAGCGTTGCGGCTAGCGGGCGACCCACAGATACGCAGTATTTT. It is translated as CSVAASGRPTDTQYF.

The J gene is TRBJ1-2, the V gene TRBV7-9; TRBD1 aligns across 9 bases. The CDR3 has 15 amino acids. The germline V gene has CDR1 SEHNR and CDR2 FQNEAQ (reference sequence). V dropped 4 bases and J dropped 2; count of bases not matched to a gene: 5. CDR3 protein: CASSSGTGFNYGYTF. The CDR3 nucleotides read TGTGCCAGCAGCTCGGGGACAGGGTTCAACTATGGCTACACCTTC.

The chain links TRBV30 to TRBJ1-2; tentative D call: TRBD1 (6 bases). The CDR3 consists of 14 residues. Germline values: CDR1 GTSNPN, CDR2 SVGIG (reference sequence). Trimming pared 3 bases from V and 7 bases from J, leaving 18 bases between. CDR3 in amino acids: CAWRFPGGGGGYTF. The CDR3 coding sequence is TGTGCCTGGAGGTTCCCCGGAGGGGGGGGTGGCTACACCTTC.

The V gene is TRBV5-1, the J gene TRBJ2-7, with a weak D call TRBD2 (5 bases). The length of the CDR3 is 14 residues. Germline CDR1 reads SGHRS; CDR2 reads YFSETQ. Deletions cut 5 bases from V and 0 bases from J, with 12 bases between. This CDR3 reads CASSIGVNSYEQYF. CDR3 sequence (DNA): TGCGCCAGCAGTATCGGGGTCAACTCCTACGAGCAGTACTTC. Full variable domain (remainder filled in from reference TRBV5-1 and TRBJ2-7): KAGVTQTPRYLIKTRGQQVTLSCSPISGHRSVSWYQQTPGQGLQFLFEYFSETQRNKGNFPGRFSGRQFSNSRSEMNVSTLELGDSALYLCASSIGVNSYEQYFGPGTRLTVT.

The chain joins TRBV7-9 to TRBJ2-3; D is undetermined. Trimming removed 8 bases at V and 2 bases at J, with 17 bases between. The CDR3 contains 15 residues. Germline V gene data show CDR1 as SEHNR and CDR2 as FQNEAQ (reference sequence). In DNA form, the CDR3 reads TGTGCCAGCCGAACCGCTCGGTACCTCACAGATACGCAGTATTTT. Translating it yields CASRTARYLTDTQYF.

The V and J genes are TRBV5-4 and TRBJ2-7; D possibly corresponds to TRBD2 (5 bases). Germline V gene sequence: CDR1 SGHNT, CDR2 YYREEE (reference sequence). The CDR3 length is 14 residues. Deletions cut 2 bases from V and 5 bases from J, with 14 bases between. In nucleotides, the CDR3 is TGTGCCAGCAGCTTCAGTGGGAGTGCGAACGAGCAGTACTTC. Residues: CASSFSGSANEQYF.

V is TRBV5-5 and J is TRBJ2-7, with a tentative D call TRBD2 (5 bases). With 4 bases removed from V and 3 bases from J, the gap between germline ends came to 11 bases. Germline values: CDR1 SGHKS, CDR2 YYEKEE (reference sequence). CDR3 length: 13 amino acids. The CDR3 reads CASSPGIIYEQYF. The CDR3 DNA follows: TGTGCCAGCAGCCCCGGGATTATCTACGAGCAGTACTTC. Combining the CDR3 with reference TRBV5-5 and TRBJ2-7 gives the whole variable domain DAGVTQSPTHLIKTRGQQVTLRCSPISGHKSVSWYQQVLGQGPQFIFQYYEKEERGRGNFPDRFSARQFPNYSSELNVNALLLGDSALYLCASSPGIIYEQYFGPGTRLTVT.

The rearrangement links TRBV7-2 to TRBJ2-1, with D uncertain. Germline lookup yields CDR1 SGHTA and CDR2 FQGNSA. Trimming pared 3 bases from V and 6 bases from J, leaving 3 bases between. The CDR3 loop spans 11 amino acids. This chain's CDR3 is CASSFGNEQFF. The CDR3, as DNA: TGTGCCAGCAGCTTCGGCAATGAGCAGTTCTTC.

The V call is TRBV28, the J call TRBJ2-7; 13 bases align to TRBD2. The germline V gene encodes CDR1 MDHEN and CDR2 SYDVKM. The CDR3 totals 16 residues. V was clipped by 6 bases and J by 2 bases; unmatched bases: 7. The chain's CDR3 is CASSLPGLAGAYEQYF. The CDR3 nucleotides are TGTGCCAGCAGCTTACCCGGACTAGCGGGAGCCTACGAGCAGTACTTC.

The rearrangement uses TRBV27 and TRBJ2-7; unclear D gene. The CDR3 sequence is 15 residues long. Germline assignment: CDR1 MNHEY and CDR2 SMNVEV (reference sequence). With 5 bases removed from V and 1 base from J, the gap between germline ends came to 15 bases. CDR3 region: CASSPAPRGSYEQYF. CDR3 bases: TGTGCCAGCAGTCCCGCCCCAAGAGGTTCCTACGAGCAGTACTTC.

In this sample, this clone turned up once. This chain links TRBV2 with TRBJ2-7; 10 nucleotides agree with TRBD2. The CDR3 spans 15 residues. Trimming at V came to 4 bases and at J to 3 bases, leaving 6 bases not matched to a gene. Germline V gene data show CDR1 as SNHLY and CDR2 as FYNNEI. The CDR3 sequence is CASSAQRGGFYEQYF. In DNA, the CDR3 is TGTGCCAGCAGTGCCCAGCGGGGGGGATTCTACGAGCAGTACTTC.

The genes are TRBV15 and TRBJ2-4; maybe TRBD1 (6 bases). CDR3 length: 15 amino acids. V lost 5 bases and J lost 5, with 16 bases in between. Germline CDR1 LNHNV, CDR2 YYDKDF (reference sequence). CDR3 amino acids: CATSDGGRGQNIQYF. CDR3 DNA sequence: TGTGCCACCAGCGATGGGGGCAGGGGCCAAAACATTCAGTACTTC.

The chain links TRBV4-3 to TRBJ2-2; 8 nucleotides agree with TRBD2. Germline V CDR1 and CDR2: LGHNA, YSLEER. This CDR3 is built from 17 residues. Trimming removed 4 bases from V and 4 bases from J; junction bases left unmatched: 11. CDR3 bases: TGCGCCAGCAGCCCCCTGGGGGCGGGAGGTCCCACCGGGGAGCTGTTTTTT. Its protein is CASSPLGAGGPTGELFF.

This chain links TRBV19 with TRBJ2-7; a weak D match, TRBD1 (6 bases). Trimming left V 6 bases short and J 6 bases short, with 18 bases between. CDR1 is LNHDA and CDR2 is SQIVND in the germline V gene (reference sequence). The CDR3 extends over 14 amino acids. CDR3 coding DNA: TGTGCCAGTAGCTCCCACGTAGGGGGTCTCGAGCAGTACTTC. Translating it yields CASSSHVGGLEQYF.

The chain is built from TRBV11-1 and TRBJ2-1, with a weak D call TRBD1 (6 bases). The CDR3 extends over 16 amino acids. Germline values: CDR1 SGHAT, CDR2 FQDESV (reference sequence). Between the trimmed V and J ends, which lost 5 bases and 3 bases, there was a span of 17 bases. CDR3 loop: CASSLVTGTFYNEQFF. DNA of the CDR3: TGTGCCAGCAGCCTAGTGACAGGCACTTTCTACAATGAGCAGTTCTTC. Filled out from reference TRBV11-1 and TRBJ2-1, the complete variable domain reads EAEVAQSPRYKITEKSQAVAFWCDPISGHATLYWYRQILGQGPELLVQFQDESVVDDSQLPKDRFSAERLKGVDSTLKIQPAELGDSAMYLCASSLVTGTFYNEQFFGPGTRLTVL.

Here the CDR3 reads CASSLVPGGSYEQYF. In nucleotides, the CDR3 is TGTGCCAGCAGCTTGGTACCAGGGGGTTCCTACGAGCAGTACTTC. The rearrangement joins TRBV5-4 to TRBJ2-7; TRBD1 matches at 7 bases. The CDR3 has 15 residues. V lost 0 bases and J lost 1; bases outside the gene matches: 4. CDR1 and CDR2 from the germline V gene are SGHNT and YYREEE (reference sequence).

This chain joins TRBV2 and TRBJ1-1; D unresolved. V shed 2 bases and J shed 5 bases, with 15 bases lying between them. CDR1 SNHLY and CDR2 FYNNEI come from the germline V gene. This CDR3 has 15 amino acids. The CDR3 reads CASSENMRVWTEAFF. In DNA, the CDR3 is TGTGCCAGCAGTGAAAACATGCGGGTATGGACTGAAGCTTTCTTT.

This sequence joins TRBV2 and TRBJ1-1, with unresolved D. CDR1 SNHLY and CDR2 FYNNEI come from the germline V gene. The CDR3 is 14 amino acids. Trimming removed 5 bases from V and 4 bases from J, with 14 bases in between. The CDR3 is CASSSDGVGTEAFF. CDR3 bases: TGTGCCAGCAGTTCGGACGGGGTGGGCACTGAAGCTTTCTTT. Supplemented by reference TRBV2 and TRBJ1-1, the full variable domain reads EPEVTQTPSHQVTQMGQEVILRCVPISNHLYFYWYRQILGQKVEFLVSFYNNEISEKSEIFDDQFSVERPDGSNFTLKIRSTKLEDSAMYFCASSSDGVGTEAFFGQGTRLTVV.

This chain connects TRBV6-5 to TRBJ2-2; 8 nucleotides agree with TRBD2. Germline V gives CDR1 MNHEY, CDR2 SVGAGI. The CDR3 extends over 15 amino acids. Trimming took 6 bases from V and 6 from J; bases not matched to a gene: 9. As DNA, the CDR3 is TGTGCCAGCAGGATAGCGGGATGGGGAGCCGGGGAGCTGTTTTTT. As protein: CASRIAGWGAGELFF.

The chain joins TRBV29-1 to TRBJ2-3; D is perhaps TRBD1 (5 bases). This CDR3 spans 12 amino acids. In germline, CDR1 is SQVTM, CDR2 ANQGSEA. Trimming stripped 7 bases from V and 1 base from J, with 9 bases between. The CDR3 DNA reads as TGCAGCGGCGTAGGGGGCACAGATACGCAGTATTTT. Translation gives CSGVGGTDTQYF.

The V and J genes are TRBV28 and TRBJ2-3, with a possible D match to TRBD2 (6 bases). CDR3 length: 18 amino acids. Germline CDR1 reads MDHEN; CDR2 reads SYDVKM. V was cut by 4 bases and J by 2 bases, with 22 bases left in between. CDR3 residues: CASSSPKERATPTDTQYF. CDR3 in DNA: TGTGCCAGCAGTTCTCCGAAGGAGCGGGCTACACCCACAGATACGCAGTATTTT.

The chain links TRBV19 to TRBJ2-1; TRBD2 aligns across 10 bases. The CDR3 contains 15 residues. The junction had 9 bases not matched to a gene; V was cut back by 7 bases and J by 6 bases. Germline values: CDR1 LNHDA, CDR2 SQIVND (reference sequence). In DNA form, the CDR3 reads TGTGCCAGTACCCTCGGGACTAGCGTGGGCAATGAGCAGTTCTTC. Translating gives CASTLGTSVGNEQFF.

V and J are TRBV4-1 and TRBJ2-7; 15 bases are shared with TRBD2. Unmatched junction bases numbered 13, after V lost 4 bases and J lost 6 bases. The CDR3 is 18 residues long. Germline V lookup: CDR1 MGHRA, CDR2 YSYEKL. CDR3 DNA sequence: TGCGCCAGCAGCCTCCGGACTAGCGGGGGGGCGATCTCCCTCGAGCAGTACTTC. Protein sequence: CASSLRTSGGAISLEQYF.

V usage is TRBV29-1 and J usage is TRBJ2-2; D remains unclear. V dropped 2 bases and J dropped 6 bases, with 7 bases sitting between them. This CDR3 has 12 amino acids. Per germline, CDR1 SQVTM and CDR2 ANQGSEA. The CDR3 here is CSVEYSAGELFF. Here the CDR3 DNA reads TGCAGCGTTGAATATTCGGCCGGGGAGCTGTTTTTT.

CDR3 loop: CASSEGPGRSPTNQPQHF. The CDR3 nucleotides read TGTGCCAGCAGTGAAGGGCCAGGTAGAAGCCCGACCAATCAGCCCCAGCATTTT. This rearrangement joins TRBV2 to TRBJ1-5; D is ambiguous. The CDR3 has 18 residues. V was cut by 1 base and J by 3 bases, with 19 bases left in between. CDR1 is SNHLY, CDR2 FYNNEI, per germline.

The chain joins TRBV6-6 to TRBJ2-3, with TRBD2 matching 9 bases. The CDR3 runs to 15 residues. Germline V gene lookup returns CDR1 MNHNY and CDR2 SVGAGI (reference sequence). V trimming: 6 bases; J trimming: 4 bases; junction bases outside the gene matches: 8. The chain's CDR3 is CASSLSGGPPDTQYF. CDR3 DNA sequence: TGTGCCAGCAGCCTCAGCGGGGGGCCCCCAGATACGCAGTATTTT.